This entry is about one T cell receptor (beta chain). It lacks a known antigen. Base qualities are missing; no much larger clone stands one base away. These data originate in a study of OX40 agonist ivuxolimab in advanced cancers. In terms of the full investigation: Ivuxolimab, which targeted the costimulatory receptor OX40 (CD134), was an agonistic, fully human IgG2 monoclonal antibody. Intravenous ivuxolimab was administered to patients every 2 weeks at six dose levels: 0.01, 0.1, 0.3, 1.5, 3 and 10 mg/kg. Of the roughly 51 patients in dose escalation, approximately 20 had hepatocellular carcinoma, some 15 had melanoma, 9 had renal cell carcinoma and 9 had head and neck cancer. The dose-escalation cohort was almost 85% male with a mean age of approximately 59 years, ranging from roughly 20 to 80. Prior anti-PD-1, anti-PD-L1 or anti-CTLA-4 therapy was permitted, and checkpoint inhibitors had been received by less than 45% of dose-escalation patients. Three dose-escalation patients achieved partial responses, one with hepatocellular carcinoma and two with cutaneous melanoma. Peripheral TCRbeta sequencing was intended to test whether TCR sequence diversity was altered and clonal T-cell expansion was caused by ivuxolimab. The paper reports the monotherapy dose-escalation portion (N = 52 patients) of the phase I ivuxolimab trial. What the work shows at the level of the full study, not this receptor alone: In the 0.1-3.0 mg/kg groups, partial responders had among the lowest normalized peripheral clonal expansion, particularly in CD8+ T cells. Low levels of normalized T-cell clonal expansion were also seen in some patients who did not respond. At doses from 0.1 to 3.0 mg/kg, clonal expansion was seen in both CD4+ and CD8+ blood T cells between baseline and week 6. The antigen specificity of the peripheral T cells that underwent clonal expansion was not determined. After ivuxolimab, CD8+ T cells had more expanded clones than CD4+ T cells on average.

Patients with autoimmune disease history or receiving systemic immunosuppression were excluded from the trial. Peripheral blood for TCR sequencing was collected from all dose cohorts at baseline, on cycle 4 day 1, and on cycle 7 day 1. Samples came from an open-label, multicenter, first-in-human phase I dose-escalation trial of ivuxolimab. Adults with locally advanced or metastatic head and neck squamous cell, hepatocellular, melanoma or renal cell carcinoma were enrolled in the trial. Before TCR sequencing, CD4+ T cells and CD8+ T cells from peripheral blood were sorted into separate populations. Genomic DNA was extracted from sorted cells for sequencing of the TCRbeta CDR3 region. The immunoSEQ Assay was used for sequencing of TCRbeta CDR3 regions. TCRdb obtained this table from immuneACCESS and retained in-frame rearrangements with V and J assigned. These tables miss some clones; where compared with another copy, unresolved V genes account for less than half of the shortfall, and the remainder is unexplained. A total of roughly 41,000 clones appear in this sample, approximately 89% of them only once. The ten largest clones take up 13% of the sample.

V and J are truncated by 1 base and 5 bases respectively, leaving an intervening sequence of 13 bases. The CDR3 contains 15 residues, cysteine and phenylalanine counted. Only the CDR3 part of the read is kept: 45 bases, read in frame from the first base. Looking up the germline V gene yields CDR1 SGDLS and CDR2 YYNGEE. The source of this sequence is an adult with an advanced solid tumor such as melanoma, head and neck, liver or kidney cancer. Recombination joined TRBV9 with TRBJ2-1, and TRBD1 may be the D gene, going by 6 matching bases. The sample in question was CD4+ or CD8+ T cells sorted from blood, obtained in a trial of the OX40 agonist ivuxolimab. CDR3 loop: CASSVSSGDNNEQFF. At the DNA level, the sequence is TGTGCCAGCAGCGTATCTAGTGGGGACAACAATGAGCAGTTCTTC.